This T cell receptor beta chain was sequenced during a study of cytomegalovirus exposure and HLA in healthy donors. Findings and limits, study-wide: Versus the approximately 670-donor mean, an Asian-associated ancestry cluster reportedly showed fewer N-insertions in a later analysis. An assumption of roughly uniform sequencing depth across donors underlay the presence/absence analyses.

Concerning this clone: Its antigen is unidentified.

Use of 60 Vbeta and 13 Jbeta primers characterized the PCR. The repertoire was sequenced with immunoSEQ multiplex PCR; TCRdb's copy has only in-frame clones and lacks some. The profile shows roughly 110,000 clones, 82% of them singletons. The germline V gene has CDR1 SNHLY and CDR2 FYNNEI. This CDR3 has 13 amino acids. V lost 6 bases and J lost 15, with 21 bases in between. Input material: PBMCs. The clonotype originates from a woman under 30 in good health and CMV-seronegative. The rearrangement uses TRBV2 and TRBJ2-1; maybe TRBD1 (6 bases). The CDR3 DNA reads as TGTGCCAGCAGCATGGGGGACACTCAGAATTCGTTCTTC. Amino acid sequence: CASSMGDTQNSFF.